The 3 T cell receptor beta chains reported below all come from one sample, sequenced in a study of shared clonotypes between healthy human individuals. The naive CD8 fraction comprised CD45RO-negative cells positively selected for CCR7 and excluded terminally differentiated effector memory CD45RA+ cells. TCRdb's table, derived via immunoSEQ multiplex PCR, lists solely in-frame clones and lacks some. The data show roughly 2 million clones, with about 95% seen just once and about 1.1% held by the top ten. What was sequenced was naive CD8+ T cells sorted from blood. The receptors were sampled from a man aged 18 to 30 in good health.

The chain has TRBV4-3 and TRBJ1-1, with D maybe TRBD1 (6 bases). CDR1 LGHNA and CDR2 YSLEER come from the germline V gene. The length of the CDR3 is 14 residues. Trimming removed 4 bases at V and 7 bases at J, with 16 bases between. CDR3 coding DNA: TGCGCCAGCAGCCCGATACAGGGACTCAGTGAAGCTTTCTTT. It encodes CASSPIQGLSEAFF.

In nucleotides, the CDR3 is TGTGCCAGCAGCCAAGGACTAGCGGGAGTTAAAGCAGATACGCAGTATTTT. As protein: CASSQGLAGVKADTQYF. The chain carries TRBV7-8 and TRBJ2-3; 13 bases fit TRBD2. CDR1 SGHVS and CDR2 FQNEAQ come from the germline V gene. This CDR3 has 17 residues. V gave up 5 bases and J gave up 4 bases; unmatched junction bases: 9.

The J gene is TRBJ2-2, the V gene TRBV7-9; unclear D gene. CDR3 length: 13 amino acids. V was pared by 0 bases and J by 5 bases, with 4 bases between. Germline values: CDR1 SEHNR, CDR2 FQNEAQ (reference sequence). The CDR3 reads CASSLARTGELFF. The CDR3 DNA reads TGTGCCAGCAGCTTAGCGAGGACCGGGGAGCTGTTTTTT.